This T cell receptor beta chain derives from a study of T cells in Graves' hyperthyroidism and ophthalmopathy. The source material, RNA transcripts, was used to amplify TCR beta CDR3 regions. RT-PCR in the first round (using the HTBI primer set) targeted the TCR CDR3. TCRdb fed the multiplex PCR reads into MiXCR, producing one record per CDR3 protein. The sample has about 600,000 distinct CDR3 sequences, 15% to 20% seen once. The study excluded patients with uncontrolled infection, other autoimmune disease, pregnancy or lactation. PBMCs stemmed from approximately 9.1 ml fresh peripheral blood. Study conclusions and caveats: Most expanded thyroid clonotypes above 0.001 also appeared in blood.

In regard to this clonotype: Its antigen is undetermined.

The germline CDR1 and CDR2 sequences are KGHSH and LQKENI. With V trimmed by 3 bases and J by 6 bases, 13 bases remained unmatched. The CDR3 consists of 17 residues. The sample taken for sequencing was blood. V is TRBV18 and J is TRBJ1-5; 8 bases agree with TRBD1. This receptor was obtained from a middle-aged woman with Graves' ophthalmopathy. The CDR3 DNA reads as TGTGCCAGCTCACCTGTTAGGACAGGGTCGGTCAGTCAGCCCCAGCATTTT. Amino acids: CASSPVRTGSVSQPQHF.